A selection of T cell receptor beta chains follows, all from one sample in a study of cytomegalovirus exposure and HLA in healthy donors. The repertoire was sequenced with immunoSEQ multiplex PCR; TCRdb's copy has only in-frame clones and lacks some. Here the sample spans about 180,000 clones, just under 90% being singletons. Sequencing was performed on PBMCs. The receptors derive from a young woman in good health and CMV-seronegative. Both conserved end residues are part of each CDR3. The order of the fields is D gene, J gene, clone size, V gene, CDR3 DNA, CDR3 protein. A D gene is named only where the DNA matches it firmly. Size is stated for part of the rows, as once, few or many counts, or as a class when the clone is expanded.

>.|TRBJ1-3|.|TRBV27
TGTGCCAGCAGTTTAGTCGGGGGCTCTGGAAACACCATATATTTT
CASSLVGGSGNTIYF
>.|TRBJ2-1|.|TRBV28
TGTGCCAGCAGTTCAGTGGCCAGGCGGCAGTTCTTC
CASSSVARRQFF
>TRBD2|TRBJ2-1|.|TRBV2
TGTGCCAGCAGTTATAGCGGGGGGGGAGGGGATGAGCAGTTCTTC
CASSYSGGGGDEQFF
>TRBD2|TRBJ2-5|.|TRBV18
TGTGCCAGCTCACGAACCGAGGGGACTAGCGGGGGATCAAAAGAGACCCAGTACTTC
CASSRTEGTSGGSKETQYF
>.|TRBJ1-4|once|TRBV5-1
TGCGCCAGCAGCTTAGGTGGGGGGGCTGATGAAAAACTGTTTTTT
CASSLGGGADEKLFF
>.|TRBJ2-3|.|TRBV5-1
TGCGCCAGCAGCTCGCAGGGACATAGCACAGATACGCAGTATTTT
CASSSQGHSTDTQYF
>TRBD2|TRBJ2-5|.|TRBV2
TGTGCCAGCAGTGGAGCGGGGGCGGGTGAGACCCAGTACTTC
CASSGAGAGETQYF
>.|TRBJ1-4|.|TRBV6-5
TGTGCCAGCAGTTCACGGGGTGAAAAACTGTTTTTT
CASSSRGEKLFF
>.|TRBJ2-1|once|TRBV5-1
TGCGCCAGCAGCGTAACTAGCAACAATGAGCAGTTCTTC
CASSVTSNNEQFF
>.|TRBJ2-7|.|TRBV4-1
TGCGCCAGCAGCCAAGAAGGCAGGGCGGAGCAGTACTTC
CASSQEGRAEQYF
>.|TRBJ1-2|.|TRBV27
TGTGCCAGCAGTCCGAATATAGGGGCGCAATATGGCTACACCTTC
CASSPNIGAQYGYTF
>.|TRBJ2-5|.|TRBV6-5
TGTGCCAGCAGTTTGGGCAGTCGGCAAGAGACCCAGTACTTC
CASSLGSRQETQYF
>.|TRBJ1-5|.|TRBV4-1
TGCGCCAGCAGCCAAGATCTAAGTCAGCCCCAGCATTTT
CASSQDLSQPQHF
>TRBD2|TRBJ2-7|once|TRBV19
TGTGCCAGTAGTATCCGGACTAGTGGCGAGCAGTACTTC
CASSIRTSGEQYF
>.|TRBJ1-4|.|TRBV7-9
TGTGCCAGCAGCTTAGAAGAGCCTAATGAAAAACTGTTTTTT
CASSLEEPNEKLFF
>.|TRBJ2-5|.|TRBV5-4
TGTGCCAGCAGCCAGCCCTCGGAGGTACGGGAGACCCAGTACTTC
CASSQPSEVRETQYF
>.|TRBJ1-6|.|TRBV7-2
TGTGCCAGCAGCTTAGACGGCTATAATTCACCCCTCCACTTT
CASSLDGYNSPLHF
>.|TRBJ1-6|few|TRBV6-1
TGTGCCAGCAGTGAATTGGGGGGTGGAAATTCACCCCTCCACTTT
CASSELGGGNSPLHF
>.|TRBJ1-3|.|TRBV5-6
TGTGCCAGCAGCCCCCCCAGCTCTGGAAACACCATATATTTT
CASSPPSSGNTIYF
>.|TRBJ1-5|once|TRBV18
TGTGCCAGCTCATTCGGGGACAATCAGCCCCAGCATTTT
CASSFGDNQPQHF
>.|TRBJ1-1|.|TRBV9
TGTGCCAGCAGCGGCATTCAAGGAGGCACTGAAGCTTTCTTT
CASSGIQGGTEAFF
>TRBD2|TRBJ2-1|.|TRBV7-6
TGTGCCAGCAGCTTAAGAGCGGGGGGGCTGGGGTACAATGAGCAGTTCTTC
CASSLRAGGLGYNEQFF
>.|TRBJ1-2|.|TRBV13
TGTGCCAGCAGCTTAGGGGAAACAGGGCTCCTATATGGCTACACCTTC
CASSLGETGLLYGYTF
>TRBD1|TRBJ2-7|.|TRBV9
TGTGCCAGCAGCCCTTGGGACAGAAAGTACGAGCAGTACTTC
CASSPWDRKYEQYF
>TRBD1|TRBJ2-2|.|TRBV4-1
TGCGCCAGCAGCCCCGGGACAGTGGCCGGGGAGCTGTTTTTT
CASSPGTVAGELFF
>.|TRBJ1-2|.|TRBV9
TGTGCCAGCAGCGTAGACAGGGTCAACTTCTATGGCTACACCTTC
CASSVDRVNFYGYTF
>.|TRBJ2-3|.|TRBV21-1
TGTGCCAGCAATCTAAGGACAGAAGGCACAGATACGCAGTATTTT
CASNLRTEGTDTQYF
>TRBD2|TRBJ2-5|once|TRBV13
TGTGCCAGCAGCTTCCCCCGGGAGCGGGGGGGCGAGGAGACCCAGTACTTC
CASSFPRERGGEETQYF
>.|TRBJ1-2|.|TRBV7-8
TGTGCCAGCAGCTCTAATGGCAGGTCCTATGGCTACACCTTC
CASSSNGRSYGYTF
>TRBD1|TRBJ1-1|.|TRBV18
TGTGCCAGCTCTCCATACAGGGGACAGGACACTGAAGCTTTCTTT
CASSPYRGQDTEAFF
>.|TRBJ1-5|once|TRBV30
TGTGCCTGGAGCCAGGGTTTCCAGCCCCAGCATTTT
CAWSQGFQPQHF
>TRBD2|TRBJ2-1|.|TRBV10-3
TGTGCCATCAGTGGGCGTCAACTAGCGTTTGTGAGCAATGAGCAGTTCTTC
CAISGRQLAFVSNEQFF
>TRBD1|TRBJ1-2|few|TRBV19
TGTGCCAGTAGTACCCTATCAGGGGGCGCCGACTATGGCTACACCTTC
CASSTLSGGADYGYTF
>.|TRBJ2-7|once|TRBV7-9
TGTGCCAGCAAACCTCAGGGATTCGGCGAGCAGTACTTC
CASKPQGFGEQYF
>TRBD2|TRBJ2-1|once|TRBV5-1
TGCGCCAGCAGCTCCGCGGGGGTGCCCTACAATGAGCAGTTCTTC
CASSSAGVPYNEQFF
>TRBD1|TRBJ1-6|.|TRBV2
TGTGCCAGCAGTGATAGGGGGCGCGGGTTACCCCTCCACTTT
CASSDRGRGLPLHF
>TRBD1|TRBJ1-5|.|TRBV5-6
TGTGCCAGCAGCGCGGGACAGGGATCGGTAGGGGATCAGCCCCAGCATTTT
CASSAGQGSVGDQPQHF
>TRBD1|TRBJ2-7|.|TRBV29-1
TGCAGCGCCAGGGACAGCCCCTACGAGCAGTACTTC
CSARDSPYEQYF
>.|TRBJ1-2|.|TRBV5-1
TGCGCCAGCAGCTTGTTACAAAATAACTATGGCTACACCTTC
CASSLLQNNYGYTF
>.|TRBJ1-2|.|TRBV30
TGTGCCTGGAGTGTACACCAACGAAAGGGGCTAAACTATGGCTACACCTTC
CAWSVHQRKGLNYGYTF
>.|TRBJ1-2|.|TRBV10-2
TGCGCCAGCAGTGAGTTTACAGTCTATGGCTACACCTTC
CASSEFTVYGYTF
>.|TRBJ1-6|.|TRBV6-1
TGTGCCAGCAGTGAAGCAGGAGGGAACCATTCACCCCTCCACTTT
CASSEAGGNHSPLHF
>.|TRBJ2-1|.|TRBV27
TGTGCCAGCAGCCTTGGGGGGCAGGGGGTATACAATGAGCAGTTCTTC
CASSLGGQGVYNEQFF
>.|TRBJ1-5|.|TRBV7-6
TGTGCCAGCAGCTCCGGCGAGGGCGGGTTTTTCGGTAGCAATCAGCCCCAGCATTTT
CASSSGEGGFFGSNQPQHF
>.|TRBJ1-1|.|TRBV7-9
TGTGCCAGCACCTTAGGGGCGGACAGTGGGGGAGCTTTCTTT
CASTLGADSGGAFF